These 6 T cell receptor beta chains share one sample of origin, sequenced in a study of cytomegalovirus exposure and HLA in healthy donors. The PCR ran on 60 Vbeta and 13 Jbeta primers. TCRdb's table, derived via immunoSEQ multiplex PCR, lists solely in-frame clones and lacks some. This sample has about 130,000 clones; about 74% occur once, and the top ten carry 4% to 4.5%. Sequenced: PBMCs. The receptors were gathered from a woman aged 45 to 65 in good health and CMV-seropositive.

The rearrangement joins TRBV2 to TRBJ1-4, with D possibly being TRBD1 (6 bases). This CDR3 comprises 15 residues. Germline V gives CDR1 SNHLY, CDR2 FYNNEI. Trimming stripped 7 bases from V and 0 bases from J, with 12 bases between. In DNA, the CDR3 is TGTGCCAGCATTAGACACAGGGCAACTAATGAAAAACTGTTTTTT. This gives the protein CASIRHRATNEKLFF.

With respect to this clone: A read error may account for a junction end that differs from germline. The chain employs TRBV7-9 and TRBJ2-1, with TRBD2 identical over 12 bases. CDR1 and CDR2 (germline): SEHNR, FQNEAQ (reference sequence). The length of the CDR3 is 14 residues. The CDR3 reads CASSLAGGSPEQFF. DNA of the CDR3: TGTGCCAGCAGCCTAGCGGGGGGGTCGCCTGAGCAGTTCTTC.

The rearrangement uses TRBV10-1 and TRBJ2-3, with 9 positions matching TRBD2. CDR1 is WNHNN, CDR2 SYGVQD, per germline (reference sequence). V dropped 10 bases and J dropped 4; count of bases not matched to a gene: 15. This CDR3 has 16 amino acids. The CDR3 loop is CAITLPPSGEADTQYF. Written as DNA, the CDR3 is TGCGCCATCACCCTCCCCCCTAGCGGGGAAGCAGATACGCAGTATTTT.

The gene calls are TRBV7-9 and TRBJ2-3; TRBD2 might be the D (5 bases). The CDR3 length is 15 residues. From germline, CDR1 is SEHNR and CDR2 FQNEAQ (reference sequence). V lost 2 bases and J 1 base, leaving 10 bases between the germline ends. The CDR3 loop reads CASSLSGLGTDTQYF. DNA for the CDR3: TGTGCCAGCAGCTTAAGCGGACTGGGCACAGATACGCAGTATTTT.

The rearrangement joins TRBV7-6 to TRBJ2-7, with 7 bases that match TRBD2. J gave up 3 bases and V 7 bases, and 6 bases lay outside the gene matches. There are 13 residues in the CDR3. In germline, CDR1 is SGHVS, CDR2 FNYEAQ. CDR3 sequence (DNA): TGTGCCAGCAACAAAGGCGGGGGCTACGAGCAGTACTTC. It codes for CASNKGGGYEQYF.

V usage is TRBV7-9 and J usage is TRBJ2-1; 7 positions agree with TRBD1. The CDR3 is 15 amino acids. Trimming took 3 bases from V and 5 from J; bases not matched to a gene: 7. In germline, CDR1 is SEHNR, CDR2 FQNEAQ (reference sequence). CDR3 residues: CASSFRDRSNNEQFF. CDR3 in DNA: TGTGCCAGCAGCTTCCGGGACAGATCGAACAATGAGCAGTTCTTC.